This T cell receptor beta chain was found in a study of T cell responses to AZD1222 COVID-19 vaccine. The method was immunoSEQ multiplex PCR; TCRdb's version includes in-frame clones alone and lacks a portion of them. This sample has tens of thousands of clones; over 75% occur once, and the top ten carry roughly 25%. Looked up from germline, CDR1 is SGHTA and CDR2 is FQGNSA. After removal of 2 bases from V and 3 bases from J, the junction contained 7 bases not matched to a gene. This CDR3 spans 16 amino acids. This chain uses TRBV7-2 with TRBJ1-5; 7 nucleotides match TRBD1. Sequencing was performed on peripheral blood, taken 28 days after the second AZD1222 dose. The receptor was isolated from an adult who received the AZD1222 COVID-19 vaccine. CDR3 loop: CASSLNQGGSNQPQHF. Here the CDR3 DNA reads TGTGCCAGCAGCTTAAACCAGGGGGGATCCAATCAGCCCCAGCATTTT.